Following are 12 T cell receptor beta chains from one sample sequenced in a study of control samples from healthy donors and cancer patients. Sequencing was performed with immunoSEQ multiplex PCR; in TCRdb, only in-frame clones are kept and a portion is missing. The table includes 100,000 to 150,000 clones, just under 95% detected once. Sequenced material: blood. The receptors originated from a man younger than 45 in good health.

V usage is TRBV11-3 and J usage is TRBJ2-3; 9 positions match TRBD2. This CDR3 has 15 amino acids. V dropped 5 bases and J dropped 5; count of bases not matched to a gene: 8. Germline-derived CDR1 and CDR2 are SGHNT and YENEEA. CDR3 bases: TGTGCCAGCAGCCCTAGTGCGGGGGGGAGAGATACGCAGTATTTT. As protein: CASSPSAGGRDTQYF.

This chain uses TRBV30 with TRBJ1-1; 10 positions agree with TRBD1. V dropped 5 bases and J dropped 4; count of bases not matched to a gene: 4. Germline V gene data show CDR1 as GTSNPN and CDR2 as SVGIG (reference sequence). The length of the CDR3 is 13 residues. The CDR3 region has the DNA TGTGCCTGGGACCGGGACAGGGGCACTGAAGCTTTCTTT. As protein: CAWDRDRGTEAFF.

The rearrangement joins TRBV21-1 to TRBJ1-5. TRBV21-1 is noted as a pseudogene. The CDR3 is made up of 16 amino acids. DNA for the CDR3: TGTGCCAGCAGCAAAGGTGGAGGGGCTAATGGACAGCCCCAGCATTTT. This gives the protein CASSKGGGANGQPQHF.

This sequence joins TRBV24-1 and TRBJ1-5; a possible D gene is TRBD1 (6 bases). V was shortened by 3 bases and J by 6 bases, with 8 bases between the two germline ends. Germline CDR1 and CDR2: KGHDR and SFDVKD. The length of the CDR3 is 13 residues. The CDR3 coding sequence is TGTGCCACCAGTGATAGCAGGGGTCAGCCCCAGCATTTT. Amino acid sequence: CATSDSRGQPQHF.

DNA of the CDR3: TGTGCCAGCAGCTTAGAGGGGGTGGACGGTCGCATGTGTGAAAAACTGTTTTTT. This codes for CASSLEGVDGRMCEKLFF. This sequence joins TRBV11-3 and TRBJ1-4; possible D gene TRBD1, 5 bases. The CDR3 loop spans 18 amino acids. The V and J ends lost 0 bases and 7 bases respectively, with 21 bases between them. Germline V gene lookup returns CDR1 SGHNT and CDR2 YENEEA.

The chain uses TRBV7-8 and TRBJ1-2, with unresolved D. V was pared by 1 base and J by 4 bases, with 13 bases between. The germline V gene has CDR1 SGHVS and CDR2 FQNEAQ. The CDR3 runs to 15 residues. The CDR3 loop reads CASSLEMVSGYGYTF. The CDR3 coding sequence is TGTGCCAGCAGCTTAGAAATGGTCTCTGGCTATGGCTACACCTTC.

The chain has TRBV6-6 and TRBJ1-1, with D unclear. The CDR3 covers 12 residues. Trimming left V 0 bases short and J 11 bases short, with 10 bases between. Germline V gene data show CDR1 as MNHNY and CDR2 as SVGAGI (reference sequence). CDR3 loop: CASSYSSQSAFF. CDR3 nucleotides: TGTGCCAGCAGTTACTCCTCTCAATCTGCTTTCTTT.

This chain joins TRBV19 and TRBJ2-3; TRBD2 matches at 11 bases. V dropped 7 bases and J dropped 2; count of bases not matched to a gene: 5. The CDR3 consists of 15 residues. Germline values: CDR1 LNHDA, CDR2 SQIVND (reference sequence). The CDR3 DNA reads TGTGCCAGTATTCATAGCGGGGGGGCCACAGATACGCAGTATTTT. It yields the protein CASIHSGGATDTQYF.

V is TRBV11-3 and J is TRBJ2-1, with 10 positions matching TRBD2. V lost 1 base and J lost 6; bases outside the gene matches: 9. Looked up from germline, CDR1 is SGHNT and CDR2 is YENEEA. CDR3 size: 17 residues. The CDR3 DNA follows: TGTGCCAGCAGCTTAGGAGTTAGCGGGGGGCCAATCAATGAGCAGTTCTTC. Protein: CASSLGVSGGPINEQFF.

The CDR3 bases are TGCGCCAGCAGCTGGGGGGGCTCGGACTATGGCTACACCTTC. This codes for CASSWGGSDYGYTF. This chain joins TRBV5-1 and TRBJ1-2; D possibly corresponds to TRBD1 (6 bases). The ends were cut back, 3 bases at V and 3 bases at J, with 12 bases in the middle. The length of the CDR3 is 14 residues. The germline V gene has CDR1 SGHRS and CDR2 YFSETQ.

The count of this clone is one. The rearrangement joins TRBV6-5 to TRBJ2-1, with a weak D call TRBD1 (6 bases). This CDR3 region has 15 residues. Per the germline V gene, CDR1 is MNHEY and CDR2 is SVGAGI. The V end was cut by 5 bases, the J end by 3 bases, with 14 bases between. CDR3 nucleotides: TGTGCCAGCAGTCCACGGGGCAGGGGCTACAATGAGCAGTTCTTC. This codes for CASSPRGRGYNEQFF.

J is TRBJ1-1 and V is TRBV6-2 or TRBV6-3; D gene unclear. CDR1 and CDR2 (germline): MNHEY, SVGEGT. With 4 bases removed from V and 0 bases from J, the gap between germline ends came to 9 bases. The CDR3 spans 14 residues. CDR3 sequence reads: CASSFTGMNTEAFF. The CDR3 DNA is TGTGCCAGCAGTTTTACGGGGATGAACACTGAAGCTTTCTTT.